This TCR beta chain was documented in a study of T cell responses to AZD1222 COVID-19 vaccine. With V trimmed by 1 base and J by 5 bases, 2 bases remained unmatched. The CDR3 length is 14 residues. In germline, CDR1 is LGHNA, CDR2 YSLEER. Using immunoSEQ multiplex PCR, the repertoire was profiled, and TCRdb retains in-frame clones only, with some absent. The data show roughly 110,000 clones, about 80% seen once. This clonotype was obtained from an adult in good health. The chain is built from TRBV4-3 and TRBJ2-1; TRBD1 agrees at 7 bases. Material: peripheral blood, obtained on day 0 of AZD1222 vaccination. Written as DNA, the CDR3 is TGCGCCAGCAGCCAAGGAGACAGGGACAATGAGCAGTTCTTC. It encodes CASSQGDRDNEQFF.